This T cell receptor (beta chain) derives from a study of Ad26.COV2.S vaccination and SARS-CoV-2 variants. This CDR3 spans 15 amino acids. CDR1 SGDLS and CDR2 YYNGEE come from the germline V gene. V lost 2 bases and J lost 0, with 9 bases in between. Findings of the study overall: Total responses of T cells may have been underestimated by the analyses of TCR breadth and depth. Marked by substantial breadth, spike-specific CD8+ and CD4+ T cell responses were reportedly seen after vaccination.

Treatment described: around 19 received Ad26.COV2.S at low or high dose, single or two shots; roughly five received placebo; per-sample allocation not given. Sampling was performed 63 days after the first vaccine or placebo injection. The donor was a Boston adult aged 18-55 years. Assay used: immunoSEQ multiplex PCR; TCRdb lists only in-frame clones, some missing. Of 300,000 to 350,000 clones listed, roughly 84% are singletons. Comments on this clone: Its specificity is unknown. The sample holds other DNA sequences that translate to the same CDR3.

The sequenced sample was peripheral blood, obtained in a trial of Ad26.COV2.S vaccine versus placebo. The sequence derives from a person between 18 and 59 years old who received the Ad26.COV2.S COVID-19 vaccine or a placebo. The V gene is TRBV9, the J gene TRBJ1-3; D gene ambiguous. The CDR3 sequence is CASSVSDNSGNTIYF. The CDR3 region has the DNA TGTGCCAGCAGCGTCAGTGATAACTCTGGAAACACCATATATTTT.